Below, one T cell receptor beta chain is given with its context. The sample comes from a study of blood T cell repertoires in COVID-19. In the authors' workflow: Nucleated cell number was recorded as an estimate derived from reference gene primer amplification. Measured with immunoSEQ multiplex PCR; TCRdb has only the in-frame clones, and not every one. From that table come the V and J calls and clone size; the DNA was used to work out D and trimming. The sample gives 250,000 or so clones, 70% to 90% of which show up once; about 3% is in the top ten. CDR1 is MNHNY and CDR2 is SVGAGI in the germline V gene (reference sequence). Trimming left V 5 bases short and J 0 bases short, with 18 bases between. The CDR3 loop spans 17 amino acids.

The chain couples TRBV6-6 to TRBJ2-3; D unclear. The TCR was taken from a woman aged 30 to 39 with active or convalescent COVID-19. The sequenced material came from peripheral blood. The CDR3 here is CASSHRVTTVSTDTQYF. The CDR3 DNA follows: TGTGCCAGCAGTCACCGCGTGACAACCGTTAGCACAGATACGCAGTATTTT.